Here is one T cell receptor beta chain with its context. The antigen is undetermined. Measured with immunoSEQ multiplex PCR; TCRdb has only the in-frame clones, and not every one. Of about 100,000 clones detected, about 89% appear once; the ten largest clones hold around 20%. Germline lookup yields CDR1 MNHEY and CDR2 SVGAGI. Trimming cost V 6 bases and J 3 bases, with 9 bases left between them. This CDR3 contains 13 residues. This entry is derived from a study of T cell responses to AZD1222 COVID-19 vaccine. Regarding the study as a whole: Only six individuals given AZD1222 were seropositive at baseline. Females made up more of the donors, who were largely white British, and clonal diversity may have come out too low.

The TCR sequence derives from an adult in good health. This sequence joins TRBV6-5 and TRBJ1-5, with D unclear. The sequences come from peripheral blood, collected on day 0 of AZD1222 vaccination. The CDR3 bases are TGTGCCAGCAGCCCGGGCCCCAATCAGCCCCAGCATTTT. It yields the protein CASSPGPNQPQHF.